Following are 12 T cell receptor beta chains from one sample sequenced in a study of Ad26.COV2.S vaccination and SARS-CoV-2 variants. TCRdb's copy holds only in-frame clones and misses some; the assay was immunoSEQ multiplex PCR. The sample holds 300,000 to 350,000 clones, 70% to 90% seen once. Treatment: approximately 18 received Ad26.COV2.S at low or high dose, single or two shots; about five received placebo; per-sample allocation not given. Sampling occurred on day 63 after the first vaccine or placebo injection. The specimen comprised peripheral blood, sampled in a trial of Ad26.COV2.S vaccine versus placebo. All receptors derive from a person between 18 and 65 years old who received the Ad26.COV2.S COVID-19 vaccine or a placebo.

CDR3: CASRRTSTSTDTQYF. The CDR3 DNA is TGTGCCAGTAGACGGACATCTACTAGCACAGATACGCAGTATTTT. This chain joins TRBV19 and TRBJ2-3; tentatively, D is TRBD1 (5 bases). The length of the CDR3 is 15 residues. CDR1 is LNHDA, CDR2 SQIVND, per germline (reference sequence). Trimming left V 6 bases short and J 0 bases short, with 13 bases between.

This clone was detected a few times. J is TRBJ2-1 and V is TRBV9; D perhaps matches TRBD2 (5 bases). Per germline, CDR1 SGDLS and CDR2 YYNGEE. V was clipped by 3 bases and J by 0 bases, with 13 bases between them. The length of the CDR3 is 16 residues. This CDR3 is CASSEQVGSSYNEQFF. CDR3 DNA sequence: TGTGCCAGCAGCGAGCAGGTGGGGAGCTCCTACAATGAGCAGTTCTTC.

CDR3: CSAKRETQYF. CDR3 in DNA: TGCAGTGCTAAACGAGAGACCCAGTACTTC. V is TRBV20-1 and J is TRBJ2-5; D not certain. V lost 4 bases and J lost 4, with 4 bases in between. Germline V gene sequence: CDR1 DFQATT, CDR2 SNEGSKA (reference sequence). This CDR3 has 10 residues.

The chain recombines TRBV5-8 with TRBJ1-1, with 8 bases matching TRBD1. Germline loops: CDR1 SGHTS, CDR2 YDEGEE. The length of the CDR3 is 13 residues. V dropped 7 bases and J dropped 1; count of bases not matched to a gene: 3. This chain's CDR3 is CASFGQGNTEAFF. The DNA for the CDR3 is TGTGCCAGCTTTGGACAGGGGAACACTGAAGCTTTCTTT.

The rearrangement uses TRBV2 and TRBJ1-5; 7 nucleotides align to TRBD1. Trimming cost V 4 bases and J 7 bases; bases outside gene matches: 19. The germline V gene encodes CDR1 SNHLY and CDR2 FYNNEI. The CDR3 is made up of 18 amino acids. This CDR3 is CASSGPRGLRDSTQPQHF. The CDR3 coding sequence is TGTGCCAGCAGTGGGCCACGGGGTCTCCGGGACAGCACCCAGCCCCAGCATTTT.

CDR3 sequence: CASSSGTSGGANTGELFF. CDR3 coding DNA: TGCGCCAGCAGCTCCGGGACTAGCGGGGGGGCGAACACCGGGGAGCTGTTTTTT. The rearrangement joins TRBV5-1 to TRBJ2-2; 16 bases agree with TRBD2. V trimming: 3 bases; J trimming: 0 bases; junction bases outside the gene matches: 2. Looked up from germline, CDR1 is SGHRS and CDR2 is YFSETQ. This CDR3 contains 18 residues.

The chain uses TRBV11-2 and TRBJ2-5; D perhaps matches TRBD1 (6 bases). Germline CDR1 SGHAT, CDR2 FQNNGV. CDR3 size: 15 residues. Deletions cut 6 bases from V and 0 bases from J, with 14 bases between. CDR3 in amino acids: CASSWTASNQETQYF. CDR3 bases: TGTGCCAGCAGTTGGACAGCAAGTAACCAAGAGACCCAGTACTTC.

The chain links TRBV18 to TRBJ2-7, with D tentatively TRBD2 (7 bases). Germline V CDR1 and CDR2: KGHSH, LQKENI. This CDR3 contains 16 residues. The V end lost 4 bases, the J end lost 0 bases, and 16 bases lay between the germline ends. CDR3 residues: CASSLAGRGYSYEQYF. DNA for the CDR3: TGTGCCAGCTCACTAGCGGGCAGGGGTTACTCCTACGAGCAGTACTTC.

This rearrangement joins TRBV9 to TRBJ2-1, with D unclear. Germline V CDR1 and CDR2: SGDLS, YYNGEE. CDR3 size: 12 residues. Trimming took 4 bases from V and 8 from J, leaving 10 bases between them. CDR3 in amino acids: CASSPQWDEQFF. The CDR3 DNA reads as TGTGCCAGCAGCCCCCAGTGGGATGAGCAGTTCTTC.

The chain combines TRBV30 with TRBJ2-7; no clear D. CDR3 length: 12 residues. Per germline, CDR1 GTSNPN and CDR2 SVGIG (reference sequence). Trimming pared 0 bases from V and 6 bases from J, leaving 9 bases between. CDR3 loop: CAWSVLVSEQYF. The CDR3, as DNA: TGTGCCTGGAGTGTACTTGTTAGCGAGCAGTACTTC.

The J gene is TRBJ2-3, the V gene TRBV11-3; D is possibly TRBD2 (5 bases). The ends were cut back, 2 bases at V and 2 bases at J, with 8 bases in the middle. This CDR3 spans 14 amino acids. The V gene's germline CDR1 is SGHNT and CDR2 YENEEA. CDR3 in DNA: TGTGCCAGCAGCTTATCTGGACTCACAGATACGCAGTATTTT. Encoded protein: CASSLSGLTDTQYF. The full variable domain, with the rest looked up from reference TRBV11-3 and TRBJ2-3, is EAGVVQSPRYKIIEKKQPVAFWCNPISGHNTLYWYLQNLGQGPELLIRYENEEAVDDSQLPKDRFSAERLKGVDSTLKIQPAELGDSAVYLCASSLSGLTDTQYFGPGTRLTVL.

CDR3 in DNA: TGTGCCAGCAGCTTACAGGTCTATGGCTACACCTTC. This codes for CASSLQVYGYTF. The chain has TRBV7-9 and TRBJ1-2; D remains unclear. V lost 2 bases and J lost 4, with 5 bases in between. There are 12 residues in the CDR3. CDR1 is SEHNR, CDR2 FQNEAQ, per germline (reference sequence).